These 25 T cell receptor delta chains share one sample of origin, sequenced in a study of γδ T cells in repeated Plasmodium falciparum infection. Flow sorting of PBMC yielded separate Vgamma9/Vdelta2+ and Vdelta2-negative gammadelta T cell populations for bulk repertoire analysis. TCRdb reanalyzed the multiplex PCR reads using CATT. This repertoire shows over 90,000 delta-chain clones, 0.95% to 1% found once; its top ten account for 9.6%. The sample taken for sequencing was gamma-delta T cells from blood. These receptors were taken from a pool of human donors (malaria-infected and uninfected, not separated).

There are a few counts of this clone. TCRdb's entry gives the protein of a much larger clone, which mismatches this DNA's translation at residue 12, likely from a read error; the protein reported here is translated from the DNA. CDR3 in amino acids: CALGEPMLPLGIDTDKLIF. CDR3 bases: TGTGCTCTTGGGGAACCTATGCTCCCCCTGGGGATCGACACCGATAAACTCATCTTT. The chain combines TRDV1 with TRDJ1; TRDD3 might be the D (6 bases). No J gene was available from TCRdb, and it was assigned here by a germline match of the DNA. V lost 1 base to trimming and J lost 0 bases, with 21 bases between them. The CDR3 has 19 amino acids. Germline loops: CDR1 TSWWSYY, CDR2 QGS.

This clone has a count of ten or more. A read error likely explains why the TCRdb protein, taken from a much larger clone, differs from this DNA's translation at residue 12; the protein shown is translated from the DNA. The chain uses TRDV2 and TRDJ1; D ambiguous. V lost 1 base, J lost 3 bases, and 20 bases lay in between. CDR3 length: 17 residues. The germline V gene has CDR1 GEAIGNYY and CDR2 EKD. DNA for the CDR3: TGTGCCTGTGACACTGGTCGTCCCGAGGCAATCGCCGATAAACTCATCTTT. Its protein is CACDTGRPEAIADKLIF.

As to this clone: TCRdb lists the protein of a much larger clone for this DNA, which differs at residue 8, so this is likely a read error; the protein given here is translated from the DNA itself. This rearrangement joins TRDV2 to TRDJ1; D is perhaps TRDD3 (5 bases). Matching the DNA to germline supplied the J gene, which TCRdb does not give. CDR3 length: 17 amino acids. Germline CDR1 and CDR2: GEAIGNYY and EKD. V was shortened by 0 bases and J by 0 bases, with 16 bases between the two germline ends. CDR3 protein: CACDTGGGPRYTDKLIF. Written as DNA, the CDR3 is TGTGCCTGTGACACCGGAGGGGGCCCAAGGTACACCGATAAACTCATCTTT.

This clone came up a few times. TCRdb records a much larger clone's protein for this DNA, with a difference at residue 17 that likely arises from a read error; the protein given is the translation of the DNA. The chain links TRDV2 to TRDJ1, with 9 bases matching TRDD3. TCRdb does not report a J gene; here it was assigned by matching the DNA to germline references. Trimming cost V 4 bases and J 3 bases; bases outside gene matches: 29. CDR1 is GEAIGNYY and CDR2 is EKD in the germline V gene. The CDR3 covers 22 residues. CDR3 loop: CACDPIPTSTGGITQYADKLIF. The CDR3 DNA is TGTGCCTGTGATCCGATTCCTACCAGTACTGGGGGAATAACACAGTACGCCGATAAACTCATCTTT.

This clone was seen many times. Distinct nucleotide sequences in the sample also encode this CDR3. V gene TRDV2 combines with J gene TRDJ1; TRDD3 matches at 11 bases. Unmatched junction bases numbered 14, after V lost 3 bases and J lost 0 bases. This CDR3 spans 19 amino acids. Looked up from germline, CDR1 is GEAIGNYY and CDR2 is EKD. CDR3 DNA: TGTGCCTGTGACCCCGTGGTGGGACTGGGGGATAGTGACACCGATAAACTCATCTTT. This translates into CACDPVVGLGDSDTDKLIF.

As regards this clone: The protein in TCRdb stems from a much larger clone and differs at residue 14 from this DNA's translation, likely a read error; here the protein is translated from the DNA. The chain has TRDV1 and TRDJ1; 7 positions match TRDD3. TCRdb offers no J gene call, so here the DNA was matched to germline to obtain one. Germline-derived CDR1 and CDR2 are TSWWSYY and QGS. This CDR3 is built from 18 residues. CDR3 sequence reads: CALGELRPIWGYTGKLIF. The CDR3, as DNA: TGTGCTCTTGGGGAACTTCGCCCAATCTGGGGGTACACCGGTAAACTCATCTTT.

This clone was seen a handful of times. The protein recorded in TCRdb matches a much larger clone and deviates from this DNA's translation at residue 5, suggesting a read error; the protein here is obtained by translating the DNA. This rearrangement joins TRDV3 to TRDJ1; 13 nucleotides line up with TRDD3. In the absence of a J gene in TCRdb, the DNA was matched to germline to assign it here. Germline assignment: CDR1 TVYSNPD and CDR2 GDNSRS (reference sequence). The CDR3 loop spans 23 amino acids. V trimming: 3 bases; J trimming: 0 bases; junction bases outside the gene matches: 28. The CDR3 is CAFPAGFPRPHWGIRSYTDKLIF. The CDR3 nucleotides are TGTGCCTTCCCCGCCGGGTTCCCGAGGCCCCACTGGGGGATACGCTCGTACACCGATAAACTCATCTTT.

Comment on this clone: TCRdb's protein for this DNA is that of a much larger clone and differs from the translation at residue 13, likely a read error; the protein shown is the DNA translation. This same CDR3 is encoded by further DNA sequences in the sample. The chain employs TRDV2 and TRDJ1; D gene unclear. The V and J ends lost 1 base and 4 bases respectively, with 24 bases between them. The CDR3 length is 18 residues. Germline CDR1 reads GEAIGNYY; CDR2 reads EKD. Here the CDR3 DNA reads TGTGCCTGTGACACGAAGTACTACCAGCCGATGTACATCGATAAACTCATCTTT. Translated, it gives CACDTKYYQPMYIDKLIF.

This clone was seen more than once but under ten times. The protein held in TCRdb is that of a much larger clone and does not match this DNA's translation at residue 16, likely because of a read error; the protein shown is translated from the DNA. The rearrangement uses TRDV1 and TRDJ1; the match to TRDD3 covers 8 bases. TCRdb lists no J gene, so it was determined here by aligning the DNA to germline. This CDR3 comprises 22 residues. V lost 3 bases to trimming and J lost 0 bases; unmatched junction nucleotides: 24. Germline V gene data show CDR1 as TSWWSYY and CDR2 as QGS. The CDR3 bases are TGTGCTCTTGGGGACGAATTCTCCTCCCGCACTGGCTGGGGGACGCACACCGATAAACTCATCTTT. It translates to CALGDEFSSRTGWGTHTDKLIF.

This clone was seen many times. The protein in TCRdb stems from a much larger clone and differs at residue 3 from this DNA's translation, likely a read error; here the protein is translated from the DNA. The rearrangement uses TRDV2 and TRDJ1; 9 bases are shared with TRDD3. This CDR3 comprises 17 residues. The germline V gene has CDR1 GEAIGNYY and CDR2 EKD. CDR3 amino acids: CARDPSRTGGYPDKLIF. The DNA for the CDR3 is TGTGCCCGTGACCCATCACGCACGGGGGGATACCCCGATAAACTCATCTTT.

Only a few counts were recorded for this clone. TCRdb attributes to this sequence the protein of a much larger clone, which differs from the DNA translation at residue 14; a read error is likely, and the protein displayed is translated from the DNA. The chain uses TRDV2 and TRDJ1, with TRDD3 identical over 9 bases. TCRdb is silent on the J gene; assignment here came from matching the DNA to germline. The ends lost 0 bases at V and 4 bases at J; junction bases unmatched: 17. The CDR3 runs 19 residues. Germline V gene sequence: CDR1 GEAIGNYY, CDR2 EKD. The CDR3 DNA follows: TGTGCCTGTGACACCGGGGGGTACTGGGGGACCCCGGGGAGCGATAAACTCATCTTT. Protein sequence: CACDTGGYWGTPGSDKLIF.

As regards this clone: This DNA's translation differs at residue 16 from TCRdb's protein, which comes from a much larger clone; a read error is likely, and the protein shown is translated from the DNA. The V call is TRDV1, the J call TRDJ1; possibly TRDD1 or TRDD3 for D (5 bases each). This CDR3 is built from 19 residues. The germline V gene has CDR1 TSWWSYY and CDR2 QGS. The CDR3 nucleotides are TGTGCTCTTGGGTCCCATTGTCCGAATAGATACCTCGCGGACGATAGACTCATCTTT. Its translation is CALGSHCPNRYLADDRLIF.

Note on this clone: The amino acid sequence in TCRdb belongs to a much larger clone and departs from this DNA's translation at residue 9, likely a sequencing read error; the sequence shown is translated from the DNA. This chain joins TRDV2 and TRDJ1; 9 bases fit TRDD3. Germline matching of the DNA provided the J gene here, since TCRdb leaves it blank. Germline CDR1 is GEAIGNYY and CDR2 is EKD. CDR3 length: 19 amino acids. Unmatched junction bases numbered 16, after V lost 3 bases and J lost 0 bases. The CDR3 sequence is CACDRGIRSWGMDTDKLIF. In DNA form, the CDR3 reads TGTGCCTGTGACCGGGGGATAAGGAGCTGGGGGATGGACACCGATAAACTCATCTTT.

In regard to this clone: TCRdb has a much larger clone's protein, which differs at residues 2 and 17 from the translation of this DNA, likely because of a read error; what is shown is the protein translated from the DNA. The chain recombines TRDV2 with TRDJ3; 7 positions agree with TRDD3. Germline lookup yields CDR1 GEAIGNYY and CDR2 EKD. The CDR3 covers 19 residues. CDR3 in amino acids: CSCDTVLGKHSWDTRQVFF. As DNA, the CDR3 is TGTTCCTGTGACACCGTACTGGGGAAACACTCCTGGGACACCCGACAGGTGTTTTTC.

This clone was seen a few times. The protein in TCRdb stems from a much larger clone and differs at residue 9 from this DNA's translation, likely a read error; here the protein is translated from the DNA. This chain links TRDV2 with TRDJ2; D ambiguous. The J gene was missing in TCRdb and was found by matching the end of the DNA to germline. V shed 2 bases and J shed 7 bases, with 22 bases lying between them. This CDR3 has 17 amino acids. Germline V gives CDR1 GEAIGNYY, CDR2 EKD. The CDR3 DNA reads as TGTGCCTGTGACAAGGTGGGTGACACAAGTAGGAAAGCACAACTCTTCTTT. Translating gives CACDKVGDTSRKAQLFF.

This clone has just a few counts. This DNA's translation differs at residue 7 from TCRdb's protein, which comes from a much larger clone; a read error is likely, and the protein shown is translated from the DNA. The rearrangement links TRDV1 to TRDJ1; D gene ambiguous. The CDR3 spans 23 residues. The germline V and J ends were trimmed by 0 bases and 0 bases, with 32 bases remaining between them. Germline V gives CDR1 TSWWSYY, CDR2 QGS. This chain's CDR3 is CALGELIFRRRDPVPSHTDKLIF. CDR3 bases: TGTGCTCTTGGGGAACTAATTTTCCGAAGACGAGACCCCGTTCCATCACACACCGATAAACTCATCTTT.

This clone has a handful of counts. It differs at one base from a far larger clone, so likely a read error. This sample includes further DNA sequences coding for the same CDR3. The V gene is TRDV1, but the J gene lacks a call; the table's D call of TRDD3 was not tested on the DNA. This CDR3 is 19 amino acids long. The germline V gene has CDR1 TSWWSYY and CDR2 QGS. The CDR3: CALGEPSGGSPPHTDKLIF. The CDR3 DNA reads as TGTGCTCTTGGGGAACCCTCCGGGGGATCCCCTCCACACACCGATAAACTCATCTTC.

A few counts support this clone. A read error likely explains why the TCRdb protein, taken from a much larger clone, differs from this DNA's translation at residue 3; the protein shown is translated from the DNA. The chain combines TRDV2 with TRDJ2, with a possible D match to TRDD3 (6 bases). The J gene was not available in TCRdb and was assigned here by matching the DNA to germline segments. CDR1 GEAIGNYY and CDR2 EKD come from the germline V gene. The length of the CDR3 is 18 residues. CDR3 bases: TGTGCCCGTGACACCGTACTGGGCGGAGTAGCTTTGACAGCACAACTCTTCTTT. It codes for CARDTVLGGVALTAQLFF.

This clone has a handful of counts. A read error likely explains why the TCRdb protein, taken from a much larger clone, differs from this DNA's translation at residue 4; the protein shown is translated from the DNA. This chain links TRAV36/DV7 with TRDJ1, with 11 positions matching TRDD3. Germline CDR1 is VTNFRS and CDR2 is LTSSGIE (reference sequence). Trimming cost V 4 bases and J 0 bases; bases outside gene matches: 8. The CDR3 extends over 16 amino acids. CDR3 sequence (DNA): TGTGCTGTGACCAATACTGGGGGATATTACACCGATAAACTCATCTTT. This translates into CAVTNTGGYYTDKLIF.

This clone was counted a few times. A much larger clone is a single base away; this may be a read error. The V gene is TRDV1, the J gene TRDJ1; D is possibly TRDD3 (8 bases). TCRdb lists no J gene, so it was determined here by aligning the DNA to germline. Trimming pared 3 bases from V and 1 base from J, leaving 39 bases between. Germline V gives CDR1 TSWWSYY, CDR2 QGS. The CDR3 length is 24 residues. CDR3 sequence: CALGDFNHFPTGGYAPKGTDKLIF. CDR3 nucleotides: TGTGCTCTTGGGGACTTCAACCACTTTCCTACTGGGGGGTACGCCCCCAAAGGCACCGATAAACTCATCTTT.

Comment on this clone: TCRdb attributes to this sequence the protein of a much larger clone, which differs from the DNA translation at residue 19; a read error is likely, and the protein displayed is translated from the DNA. This chain links TRDV1 with TRDJ1; 13 nucleotides align to TRDD3. Since TCRdb gives no J gene, matching the DNA to germline was used here to assign it. The CDR3 is 24 residues long. Germline CDR1 is TSWWSYY and CDR2 is QGS. V lost 1 base to trimming and J lost 3 bases; unmatched junction nucleotides: 26. CDR3 bases: TGTGCTCTTGGGGAACGACCTACCTCGCTAACTGGGGGATACGCTGCCGGGTACGCCGATAAACTCATCTTT. This codes for CALGERPTSLTGGYAAGYADKLIF.

Of note for this clone: The TCRdb protein, from a much larger clone, departs from this DNA's translation at residue 4, likely by read error; the protein shown derives from the DNA. The CDR3 loop is CACVQCRPSKPDKLIF. The CDR3 coding sequence is TGTGCCTGTGTCCAATGCCGCCCCTCCAAGCCCGATAAACTCATCTTT. This chain connects TRDV2 to TRDJ1; D is ambiguous. Here the J gene was assigned by germline matching of the DNA, as TCRdb has none. This CDR3 has 16 residues. With 5 bases removed from V and 3 bases from J, the gap between germline ends came to 21 bases. Germline assignment: CDR1 GEAIGNYY and CDR2 EKD.

Comment on this clone: Given a far larger clone just one base away, this is likely a sequencing read error. The identical CDR3 is also encoded by other nucleotide sequences in the sample. CDR3 sequence reads: CACDSGYWGIRGENTDKLIF. The CDR3 DNA sequence: TGTGCCTGTGACTCCGGGTACTGGGGGATACGCGGGGAAAACACCGATAAGCTCATCTTT. With the J gene uncalled, the V gene is TRDV2; the table assigns TRDD3, which was not confirmed against the DNA. Germline CDR1 GEAIGNYY, CDR2 EKD. This CDR3 has 20 residues.

This clone was counted between two and nine times. TCRdb's protein for this DNA is that of a much larger clone and differs from the translation at residue 14, likely a read error; the protein shown is the DNA translation. The chain uses TRDV2 and TRDJ1; the match to TRDD3 covers 13 bases. The J gene, not given by TCRdb, was assigned here from a germline match of the nucleotide sequence. Trimming removed 3 bases from V and 7 bases from J; junction bases left unmatched: 22. The CDR3 has 20 amino acids. In germline, CDR1 is GEAIGNYY, CDR2 EKD. CDR3 bases: TGTGCCTGTGACCGTAATACTGGGGGATACGCTGAGAGGGATTGCGGTAAACTCATCTTT. The encoded protein is CACDRNTGGYAERDCGKLIF.

A word on this clone: For this DNA, TCRdb reports the protein of a much larger clone, which diverges at residue 8, most likely from a read error; the protein presented here is translated directly from the DNA. V usage is TRDV1 and J usage is TRDJ1; D remains unclear. TCRdb carries no J gene annotation; the J gene was assigned here by matching the DNA with germline. Germline V gives CDR1 TSWWSYY, CDR2 QGS. Between the trimmed V and J ends, which lost 2 bases and 0 bases, there was a span of 19 bases. The CDR3 is 18 residues long. The CDR3 spells CALGEGRALSGYTDKLIF. The CDR3 DNA sequence: TGTGCTCTTGGGGAAGGAAGGGCCCTAAGCGGGTACACCGATAAACTCATCTTT.